One sample yielded the 14 T cell receptor beta chains listed below, sequenced in a study of T cell responses to AZD1222 COVID-19 vaccine. TCRdb keeps only in-frame clones here, not all; method: immunoSEQ multiplex PCR. Of roughly 110,000 clones in the sample, approximately 90% were seen once. The sequencing used peripheral blood, collected on day 0 of AZD1222 vaccination. The receptor set was obtained from an adult in good health.

V and J are TRBV7-9 and TRBJ2-7; D uncertain. The V end was cut by 2 bases, the J end by 0 bases, with 11 bases between. The CDR3 loop spans 15 amino acids. Germline loops: CDR1 SEHNR, CDR2 FQNEAQ (reference sequence). The CDR3 DNA sequence: TGTGCCAGCAGCTTATTACAGAGCTCCTCCTACGAGCAGTACTTC. Translation gives CASSLLQSSSYEQYF.

This clone has more than one count but fewer than ten. CDR3 bases: TGTGCCAGCAGTTACGGGGAGACTGAAAAACTGTTTTTT. This gives the protein CASSYGETEKLFF. The V gene is TRBV6-2 or TRBV6-3, the J gene TRBJ1-4; D ambiguous. The CDR3 spans 13 residues. V gave up 2 bases and J gave up 7 bases, with 8 bases separating them. Germline V gene sequence: CDR1 MNHEY, CDR2 SVGEGT.

This sequence joins TRBV9 and TRBJ1-6; 10 positions match TRBD1. Germline-derived CDR1 and CDR2 are SGDLS and YYNGEE. This CDR3 is built from 14 residues. Trimming removed 4 bases from V and 8 bases from J; junction bases left unmatched: 3. CDR3 sequence: CASSFGQGDSPLHF. The CDR3 DNA follows: TGTGCCAGCAGCTTCGGACAGGGGGATTCACCCCTCCACTTT.

For the CDR3, the DNA is TGCGCCAGCAGCCAAGCCGGAGCAGGGGGCATCGTCAATCAGCCCCAGCATTTT. Its translation is CASSQAGAGGIVNQPQHF. The V call is TRBV4-1, the J call TRBJ1-5; 8 nucleotides match TRBD1. The germline CDR1 and CDR2 sequences are MGHRA and YSYEKL. The ends lost 1 base at V and 3 bases at J; junction bases unmatched: 11. The length of the CDR3 is 18 residues.

The chain is built from TRBV5-1 and TRBJ2-2, with 8 positions matching TRBD2. The CDR3 totals 16 residues. J gave up 6 bases and V 4 bases, and 11 bases lay outside the gene matches. Germline V lookup: CDR1 SGHRS, CDR2 YFSETQ. In nucleotides, the CDR3 is TGCGCCAGCAGCCCTTCCGCGGGGGGATTATCCGGGGAGCTGTTTTTT. Protein sequence: CASSPSAGGLSGELFF.

This clone has only a few counts. The chain uses TRBV19 and TRBJ1-5; no firm D call. V lost 7 bases to trimming and J lost 5 bases, with 15 bases between them. Germline V lookup: CDR1 LNHDA, CDR2 SQIVND (reference sequence). This CDR3 is built from 14 residues. This CDR3 is CASTLSGLHQPQHF. The CDR3 DNA follows: TGTGCCAGTACCCTTTCCGGGTTACATCAGCCCCAGCATTTT.

The chain employs TRBV7-6 and TRBJ2-1; D is undetermined. This CDR3 region has 13 residues. Germline values: CDR1 SGHVS, CDR2 FNYEAQ. Trimming removed 3 bases from V and 5 bases from J, with 8 bases in between. The CDR3 DNA follows: TGTGCCAGCAGCTTCGGACCGGACAATGAGCAGTTCTTC. Protein: CASSFGPDNEQFF.

The J gene is TRBJ1-1, the V gene TRBV3-1 (or the pseudogene TRBV3-2), with D unclear. The germline V and J ends were trimmed by 4 bases and 5 bases, with 8 bases remaining between them. This CDR3 region has 12 residues. CDR1 LGHDT and CDR2 YNNKEL come from the germline V gene (reference sequence). The CDR3, as DNA: TGTGCCAGCAGCCTCAGAGGAACTGAAGCTTTCTTT. This translates into CASSLRGTEAFF.

The chain carries TRBV6-5 and TRBJ1-3, with unresolved D. V was cut by 2 bases and J by 1 base, with 6 bases left in between. Germline V lookup: CDR1 MNHEY, CDR2 SVGAGI. The CDR3 runs 14 residues. The CDR3 coding sequence is TGTGCCAGCAGTTACGTGGCGTCTGGAAACACCATATATTTT. Translating gives CASSYVASGNTIYF.

This chain joins TRBV28 and TRBJ1-5; the match to TRBD1 covers 8 bases. Germline V lookup: CDR1 MDHEN, CDR2 SYDVKM. Trimming removed 6 bases from V and 4 bases from J; junction bases left unmatched: 5. There are 14 residues in the CDR3. The DNA for the CDR3 is TGTGCCAGCAGGCCGGGACAGGTAAATCAGCCCCAGCATTTT. This encodes CASRPGQVNQPQHF.

The table lists this clone with a count of one. This chain links TRBV11-3 with TRBJ2-3; the D gene is possibly TRBD2 (5 bases). V was pared by 4 bases and J by 2 bases, with 22 bases between. The germline V gene has CDR1 SGHNT and CDR2 YENEEA. The CDR3 contains 18 residues. The CDR3 reads CASSSDLRTPSFTDTQYF. DNA of the CDR3: TGTGCCAGCAGCTCAGACCTTAGGACTCCCTCGTTCACAGATACGCAGTATTTT.

CDR3 amino acids: CASSGAGVANYGYTF. Written as DNA, the CDR3 is TGCGCCAGCAGCGGGGCGGGGGTCGCTAACTATGGCTACACCTTC. The rearrangement links TRBV5-1 to TRBJ1-2, with D possibly matching TRBD1 (5 bases). The CDR3 contains 15 residues. CDR1 SGHRS and CDR2 YFSETQ come from the germline V gene. Trimming took off 4 bases at V and 0 bases at J, with 13 bases between the two ends. The full variable domain, in which reference TRBV5-1 and TRBJ1-2 provide the parts outside the CDR3, is KAGVTQTPRYLIKTRGQQVTLSCSPISGHRSVSWYQQTPGQGLQFLFEYFSETQRNKGNFPGRFSGRQFSNSRSEMNVSTLELGDSALYLCASSGAGVANYGYTFGSGTRLTVV.

This clone appeared a single time. The J gene is TRBJ1-4, the V gene TRBV2, with D uncertain. The CDR3 is made up of 14 amino acids. Per the germline V gene, CDR1 is SNHLY and CDR2 is FYNNEI. V was pared by 1 base and J by 7 bases, with 10 bases between. The CDR3 protein is CASSEVGLREKLFF. The CDR3 DNA is TGTGCCAGCAGTGAAGTCGGACTCCGTGAAAAACTGTTTTTT.

This chain connects TRBV27 to TRBJ1-2; D is perhaps TRBD1 (5 bases). The CDR3 consists of 15 residues. Germline CDR1 and CDR2: MNHEY and SMNVEV (reference sequence). V was clipped by 5 bases and J by 4 bases, with 17 bases between them. The CDR3 here is CASSPTGRPPYGYTF. The CDR3 DNA reads as TGTGCCAGCAGTCCCACGGGACGGCCGCCCTATGGCTACACCTTC.